The clone carrying this T cell receptor (beta chain) occurred a few times. Its specificity is unknown. This record comes from a study of CD8+ T cells in alopecia areata. Overall study findings and caveats: Sharing of TCRs across patients appeared less clear than in mice, possibly for HLA-related reasons.

TCR sequencing used cDNA made by reverse transcription of extracted RNA. Libraries were prepared by immunoSEQ multiplex PCR; TCRdb keeps only in-frame clonotypes and omits some of them. The sample lists roughly 130,000 clones; roughly 61% were seen once. Germline CDR1 reads SEHNR; CDR2 reads FQNEAQ (reference sequence). The CDR3 has 16 amino acids. The V and J ends lost 3 bases and 0 bases respectively, with 9 bases between them. V is TRBV7-9 and J is TRBJ2-6; possibly TRBD1 for D (5 bases). This clonotype was sampled from a human donor with alopecia areata. The input for sequencing was CD4+ T cells sorted from blood, taken at week 0. Written as DNA, the CDR3 is TGTGCCAGCAGCTTCGACAGACTCTCTGGGGCCAACGTCCTGACTTTC. It yields the protein CASSFDRLSGANVLTF.